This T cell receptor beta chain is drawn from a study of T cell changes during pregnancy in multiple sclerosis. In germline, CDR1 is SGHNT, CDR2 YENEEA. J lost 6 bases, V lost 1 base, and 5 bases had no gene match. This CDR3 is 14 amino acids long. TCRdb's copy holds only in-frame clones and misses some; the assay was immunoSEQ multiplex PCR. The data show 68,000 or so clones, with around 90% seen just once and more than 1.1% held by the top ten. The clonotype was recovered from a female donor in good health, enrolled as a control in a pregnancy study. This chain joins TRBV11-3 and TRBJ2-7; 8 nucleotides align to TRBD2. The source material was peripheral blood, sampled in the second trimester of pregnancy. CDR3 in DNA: TGTGCCAGCAGCTTAGGTAATGCGGGAGGCGAGCAGTACTTC. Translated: CASSLGNAGGEQYF.